The clone carrying this TCR beta chain was detected once. The ends lost 6 bases at V and 1 base at J; junction bases unmatched: 7. The CDR3 has 14 amino acids. Germline-derived CDR1 and CDR2 are SQVTM and ANQGSEA. Methods used by the authors: By means of reference gene primer amplification, nucleated cell counts were estimated. The assay was immunoSEQ multiplex PCR, and TCRdb's table has in-frame clones only and misses some. V, J and clone size are those of that table, while D and trimming were read from the DNA. The profile covers approximately 160,000 clones, with 86% appearing a single time and 7% taken by the ten largest. These data belong to a study of blood T cell repertoires in COVID-19. Study information: From the United States, Italy and Spain came samples of acute and convalescent COVID-19. PBMCs, B-cell-depleted T cells, or T cells provided the cDNA or gDNA that made up the material.

The sample taken for sequencing was peripheral blood. The TCR originated in a man aged 50-60 years with active or convalescent COVID-19. This sequence joins TRBV29-1 and TRBJ1-1; 8 nucleotides line up with TRBD1. Written as DNA, the CDR3 is TGCAGCGTGTGTCCCGGGACAGGGAACACTGAAGCTTTCTTT. It is translated as CSVCPGTGNTEAFF.